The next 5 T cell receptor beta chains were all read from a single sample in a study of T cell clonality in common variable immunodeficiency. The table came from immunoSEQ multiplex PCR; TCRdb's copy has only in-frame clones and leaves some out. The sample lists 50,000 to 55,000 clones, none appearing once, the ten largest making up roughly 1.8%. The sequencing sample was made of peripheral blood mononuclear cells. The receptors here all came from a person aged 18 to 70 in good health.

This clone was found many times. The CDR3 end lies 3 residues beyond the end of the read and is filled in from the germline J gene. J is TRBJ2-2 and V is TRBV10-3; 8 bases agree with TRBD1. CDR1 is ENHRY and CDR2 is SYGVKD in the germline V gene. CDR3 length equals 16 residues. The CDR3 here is CAINPGGAFANEKLFF. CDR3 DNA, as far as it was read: TGTGCCATCAATCCAGGGGGCGCGTTTGCTAATGAAAAG.

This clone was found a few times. The part of the CDR3 DNA that was read is TGTGCCAGTAGCCCTTACTCGCGGGGGGGCACAGATACG. Its translation: CASSPYSRGGTDT. The entire CDR3 sequence reads CASSPYSRGGTDTQYF. This chain uses TRBV19 with TRBJ2-3, with TRBD2 matching 8 bases. The CDR3 end falls 3 residues outside the read, so it is completed with the germline J gene. J was trimmed by 1 base and V by 6 bases; bases with no gene match: 9. This CDR3 is built from 16 residues. CDR1 is LNHDA and CDR2 is SQIVND in the germline V gene (reference sequence).

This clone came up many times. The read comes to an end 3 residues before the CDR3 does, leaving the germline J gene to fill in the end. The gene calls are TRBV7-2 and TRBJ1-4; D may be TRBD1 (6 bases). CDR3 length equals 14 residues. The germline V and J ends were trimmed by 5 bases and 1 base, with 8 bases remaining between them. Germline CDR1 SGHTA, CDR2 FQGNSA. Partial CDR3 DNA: TGTGCCAGCAGCACGGACAGAACTAATGAAAAA. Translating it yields CASSTDRTNEK. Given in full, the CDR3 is CASSTDRTNEKLFF.

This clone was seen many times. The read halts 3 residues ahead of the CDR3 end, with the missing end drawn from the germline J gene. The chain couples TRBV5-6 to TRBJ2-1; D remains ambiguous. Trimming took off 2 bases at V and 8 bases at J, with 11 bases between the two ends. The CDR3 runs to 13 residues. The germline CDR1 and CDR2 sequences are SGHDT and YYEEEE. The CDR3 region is CASSFLRSDEQFF. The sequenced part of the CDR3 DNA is TGTGCCAGCAGCTTTCTCCGGAGCGATGAG.

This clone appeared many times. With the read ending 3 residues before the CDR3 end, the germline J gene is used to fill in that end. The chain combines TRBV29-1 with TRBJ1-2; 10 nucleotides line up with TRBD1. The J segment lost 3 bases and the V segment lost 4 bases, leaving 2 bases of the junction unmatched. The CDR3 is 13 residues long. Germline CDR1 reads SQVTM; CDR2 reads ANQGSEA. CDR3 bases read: TGCAGCGTTGGAGGGACAGGGGACTATGGC. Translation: CSVGGTGDYG. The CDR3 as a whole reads CSVGGTGDYGYTF.